This entry describes one TCR beta chain. These data come from a study of shared T cell receptors in the human thymus. TCRdb keeps only in-frame clones here, not all; method: immunoSEQ multiplex PCR. The sample has hundreds of thousands of clones, 88% seen once. The germline V gene has CDR1 MGHDK and CDR2 SYGVNS. V was trimmed by 6 bases and J by 0 bases, leaving 6 bases between them. This CDR3 has 12 amino acids. These same data were also listed under a study on human thymus T cells. That source adds: Resections removed during corrective heart surgery provided the thymus tissue used. V and J gene usage appeared biased in thymic and blood repertoires. Unrelated people showed highly overlapping thymic repertoires, related research reported.

The TCR sequence derives from a boy younger than two with a congenital heart defect. This chain connects TRBV25-1 to TRBJ2-7; D gene uncertain. The specimen was thymocytes. The CDR3 here is CASSVSSYEQYF. The CDR3 region has the DNA TGTGCCAGCAGCGTGAGCTCCTACGAGCAGTACTTC.